Below are 13 T cell receptor beta chains sequenced from a single sample in a study of tumor and adjacent non-tumor tissue in lung cancer listed by TCRdb under 2018. The library relied on multiplex PCR. Sequencing instrument: Illumina HiSeq 2500. TCRbeta libraries were constructed through three rounds of nested PCR with primers (Table S4) according to protocols adapted from ARM-PCR. TCRdb redid the processing of the public reads, applying fastp at Q25 and MiXCR, and retained in-frame beta chains. For every CDR3 protein sequence, its rows merge into one entry that carries the most common genes and DNA. A total of about 93,000 distinct CDR3 sequences appear in this sample, about 67% of them only once. The ten largest clones add up to around 17% of the sample. Bulk unsorted tissue served as the source for RNA extraction, and RNA quality was assessed using a NanoDrop ND-1000 and an Agilent 2100. What was sequenced was lung tumor tissue. The receptors shown here come from a man aged 55 to 70 with non-small cell lung cancer.

This clonotype was counted only a few times. The chain links TRBV5-4 to TRBJ2-3, with 12 nucleotides matching TRBD2. CDR1 SGHNT and CDR2 YYREEE come from the germline V gene (reference sequence). CDR3 length: 18 amino acids. V shed 6 bases, J shed 1 base, and the junction held 12 bases outside the gene matches. The CDR3 DNA sequence: TGTGCCAGCAAGCATGGGGCTAGCGGGGGGGCTGGCACAGATACGCAGTATTTT. Residues: CASKHGASGGAGTDTQYF. Supplemented by reference TRBV5-4 and TRBJ2-3, the full variable domain reads ETGVTQSPTHLIKTRGQQVTLRCSSQSGHNTVSWYQQALGQGPQFIFQYYREEENGRGNFPPRFSGLQFPNYSSELNVNALELDDSALYLCASKHGASGGAGTDTQYFGPGTRLTVL.

Remarks on this clonotype: Compared with germline, one end of the junction differs, possibly owing to a read error. The chain is built from TRBV6-1 and TRBJ2-7; 11 positions agree with TRBD2. CDR3 length: 14 residues. CDR1 and CDR2 (germline): MNHNS, SASEGT. CDR3 nucleotides: TGTGCCAGCAGTGCGACTAGCGGGGACAACGAACAGTACTTC. Its protein is CASSATSGDNEQYF.

About this clonotype: The conserved final phenylalanine or tryptophan is absent from the CDR3, which likely points to a read error. The genes are TRBV6-2 or TRBV6-3 and TRBJ2-1, with unresolved D. CDR1 and CDR2 (germline): MNHEY, SVGEGT. The V end was cut by 0 bases, the J end by 7 bases, with 16 bases between. CDR3 length: 16 residues. The CDR3: CASSYSSRIVQNEQFH. The CDR3 bases are TGTGCCAGCAGTTACTCGAGTAGGATCGTCCAGAATGAGCAGTTCCAC.

Details on this clonotype: This may arise from a read error, as a much more abundant clone is one base away. V and J are TRBV7-8 and TRBJ2-3; possibly TRBD2 for D (7 bases). V lost 3 bases and J 4 bases, leaving 11 bases between the germline ends. The CDR3 runs 14 residues. CDR1 is SGHVS, CDR2 FQNEAQ, per germline. This CDR3 is CASSLGGGPDTQYF. DNA for the CDR3: TGTGCCAGCAGCTTGGGGGGGGGGCCAGATACGCAGTATTTT.

About this clonotype: It may be a read error: a sequence one base away is much more abundant. The chain combines TRBV30 with TRBJ2-3, with TRBD2 matching 7 bases. Germline loops: CDR1 GTSNPN, CDR2 SVGIG (reference sequence). The CDR3 consists of 15 residues. CDR3 residues: CAWSVEGGSTDTQYF. The CDR3 DNA sequence: TGTGCCTGGAGTGTAGAGGGAGGGAGCACAGATACGCAGTACTTT.

As to this clonotype: Given the absence of the conserved phenylalanine or tryptophan at the CDR3 end, a read error is likely. The V gene is TRBV7-8, the J gene TRBJ2-5; D may match TRBD1 or TRBD2 (6 bases each). The germline gives CDR1 SGHVS, CDR2 FQNEAQ. The CDR3 is made up of 13 amino acids. Trimming removed 3 bases from V and 9 bases from J, with 14 bases in between. As DNA, the CDR3 is TGTGCCAGCAGCTTCAACAGGGAGGAGGCCCAGTACCTC. This codes for CASSFNREEAQYL.

Of note for this clonotype: This sequence may be a read error, since a much larger clone differs from it by one base. The rearrangement uses TRBV7-9 and TRBJ1-5; D unresolved. The CDR3 length is 16 residues. CDR1 and CDR2 from the germline V gene are SEHNR and FQNEAQ (reference sequence). Trimming pared 5 bases from V and 0 bases from J, leaving 14 bases between. This CDR3 is CASSALMGNSNQPQHF. The CDR3 region has the DNA TGTGCCAGCAGCGCCCTCATGGGGAATAGCAATCAGCCCCAGCATTTT.

Details on this clonotype: This clone may be a read error of a much larger clone one base away. The chain combines TRBV4-3 with TRBJ2-3; D may be TRBD1 (6 bases). This CDR3 is built from 16 residues. CDR1 is LGHNA and CDR2 is YSLEER in the germline V gene. The chain's CDR3 is CVSSQESGQDTDTQYF. The CDR3 DNA sequence: TGCGTCAGCAGCCAAGAGTCGGGACAAGACACAGATACGCAGTATTTT.

The genes are TRBV12-3 or TRBV12-4 and TRBJ2-7, with D possibly being TRBD1 (5 bases). The length of the CDR3 is 13 residues. Trimming took 6 bases from V and 7 from J, leaving 16 bases between them. DNA for the CDR3: TGTGCCAGCAGGCAGTACCGAGCAGGGGAGCAGTACTTC. This encodes CASRQYRAGEQYF.

About this clonotype itself: One junction end disagrees with the germline gene, perhaps due to a read error. The chain recombines TRBV5-6 with TRBJ1-5; unclear D gene. CDR1 and CDR2 from the germline V gene are SGHDT and YYEEEE. The CDR3 totals 13 residues. CDR3 sequence reads: CASSLRHNQLQHF. CDR3 in DNA: TGTGCCAGCAGCTTGAGGCATAATCAGCTCCAGCATTTT.

Concerning this clonotype itself: The junction departs from germline at one end; a sequencing error may be responsible. The chain is built from TRBV20-1 and TRBJ2-7, with D tentatively TRBD2 (6 bases). Per the germline V gene, CDR1 is DFQATT and CDR2 is SNEGSKA (reference sequence). The length of the CDR3 is 14 residues. The DNA of the CDR3 is TGCAGTGCTAGAGTCCCAGTAGGAGGGGACGAGCAGTATTTC. It specifies CSARVPVGGDEQYF.

A remark on this clonotype: The junction shows a germline mismatch at one end, possibly a read error. The V gene is TRBV6-1, the J gene TRBJ2-5; no clear D. The CDR3 is made up of 13 amino acids. The germline V gene has CDR1 MNHNS and CDR2 SASEGT. In nucleotides, the CDR3 is TGTACCAGCTGTGAGCCCCCCCGAGAGACTCAGTACTTC. It codes for CTSCEPPRETQYF.

For this clonotype: A much larger clone differs from this one at a single base, so this may be a read error. The chain is built from TRBV24-1 and TRBJ2-7, with 8 bases identical to TRBD2. The J segment lost 2 bases and the V segment lost 8 bases, leaving 16 bases of the junction unmatched. CDR3 size: 17 residues. Germline V gene data show CDR1 as KGHDR and CDR2 as SFDVKD. Written as DNA, the CDR3 is TGTGCCACCAATGTTCTCGTCATGGGACTAGAGCCCTACGAGCAGTACTTC. Its translation is CATNVLVMGLEPYEQYF.